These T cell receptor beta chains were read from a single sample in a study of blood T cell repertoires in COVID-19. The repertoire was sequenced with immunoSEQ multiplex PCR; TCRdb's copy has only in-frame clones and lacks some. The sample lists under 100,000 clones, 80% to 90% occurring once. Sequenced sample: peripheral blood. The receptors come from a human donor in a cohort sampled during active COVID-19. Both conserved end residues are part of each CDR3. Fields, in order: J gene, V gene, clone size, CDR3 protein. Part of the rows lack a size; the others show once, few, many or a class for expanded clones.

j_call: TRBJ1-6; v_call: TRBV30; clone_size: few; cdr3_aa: CAWILPGGYNSPLHF
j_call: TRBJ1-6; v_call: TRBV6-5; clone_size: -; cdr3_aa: CASSYTLQGRNSPLHF
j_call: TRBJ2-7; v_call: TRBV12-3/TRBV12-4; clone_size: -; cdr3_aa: CASMGRVTYEQYF
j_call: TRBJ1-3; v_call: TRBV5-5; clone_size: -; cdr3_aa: CASSSGVAGNTIYF
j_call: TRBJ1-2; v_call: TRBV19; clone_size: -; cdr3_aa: CASIDPGTSNYGYTF
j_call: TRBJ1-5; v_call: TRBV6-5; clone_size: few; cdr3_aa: CASSPRGPDQPQHF
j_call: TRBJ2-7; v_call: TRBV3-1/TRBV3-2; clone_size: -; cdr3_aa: CASSQGVRGYEQYF
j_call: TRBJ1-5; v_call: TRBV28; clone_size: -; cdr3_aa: CASSLLTGGFNGNQPQHF
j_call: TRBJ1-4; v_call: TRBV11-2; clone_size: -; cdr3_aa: CASSSPDQGINEKLFF
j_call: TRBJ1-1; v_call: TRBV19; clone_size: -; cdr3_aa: CASMATMNTEAFF
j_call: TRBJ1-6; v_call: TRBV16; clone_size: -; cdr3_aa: CASSQLVPRGTLHF
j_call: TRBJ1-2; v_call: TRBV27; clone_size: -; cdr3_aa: CASSSPGTGSYGYTF
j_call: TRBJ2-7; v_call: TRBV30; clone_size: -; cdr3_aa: CAWSPSSYEQYF
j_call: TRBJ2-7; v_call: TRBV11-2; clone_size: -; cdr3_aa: CASSSGFYEQYF
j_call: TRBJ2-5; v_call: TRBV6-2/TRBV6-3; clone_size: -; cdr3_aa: CASSPREEETQYF